The 13 T cell receptor beta chains presented below share a single source sample, sequenced in a study of OX40 agonist ivuxolimab in advanced cancers. Generated by immunoSEQ multiplex PCR, the TCRdb table keeps only in-frame clones and is missing some. The sample lists some 25,000 clones, around 85% occurring once. The material was CD4+ or CD8+ T cells sorted from blood, obtained in a trial of the OX40 agonist ivuxolimab. These receptors all stem from an adult with an advanced solid tumor such as melanoma, head and neck, liver or kidney cancer.

This clone occurred once. The CDR3 here is CASSATGFTPTYNEQFF. CDR3 coding DNA: TGTGCCAGCAGCGCCACTGGGTTCACCCCGACCTACAATGAGCAGTTCTTC. The chain joins TRBV5-5 to TRBJ2-1; D is uncertain. CDR1 is SGHKS and CDR2 is YYEKEE in the germline V gene (reference sequence). This CDR3 has 17 amino acids. The germline V and J ends were trimmed by 4 bases and 2 bases, with 19 bases remaining between them. The whole variable domain, filled in from reference TRBV5-5 and TRBJ2-1, reads DAGVTQSPTHLIKTRGQQVTLRCSPISGHKSVSWYQQVLGQGPQFIFQYYEKEERGRGNFPDRFSARQFPNYSSELNVNALLLGDSALYLCASSATGFTPTYNEQFFGPGTRLTVL.

In this sample, this clone is medium-sized. V usage is TRBV6-1 and J usage is TRBJ2-7, with a tentative D call TRBD2 (5 bases). V gave up 2 bases and J gave up 4 bases, with 9 bases separating them. The CDR3 is made up of 13 amino acids. Germline lookup yields CDR1 MNHNS and CDR2 SASEGT. CDR3 DNA sequence: TGTGCCAGCAGTGAACAGGAGGAATACGAGCAGTACTTC. Its translation is CASSEQEEYEQYF.

Only one count was recorded for this clone. V and J are TRBV29-1 and TRBJ2-1, with TRBD2 identical over 13 bases. The V gene's germline CDR1 is SQVTM and CDR2 ANQGSEA. This CDR3 spans 16 amino acids. V shed 4 bases and J 8 bases; nucleotides not matched to a gene: 11. Here the CDR3 reads CSVAGLAGTEIDEQFF. Here the CDR3 DNA reads TGCAGCGTTGCGGGACTAGCGGGAACAGAAATCGATGAGCAGTTCTTC.

The rearrangement uses TRBV30 and TRBJ2-3; maybe TRBD2 (6 bases). Trimming cost V 0 bases and J 0 bases, with 13 bases left between them. The CDR3 runs to 16 residues. CDR1 is GTSNPN and CDR2 is SVGIG in the germline V gene (reference sequence). The CDR3 nucleotides read TGTGCCTGGAGTGTACTAGCCTCGACTAGCACAGATACGCAGTATTTT. Translated, it gives CAWSVLASTSTDTQYF.

The genes are TRBV4-1 and TRBJ2-3, with a weak D call TRBD1 (6 bases). CDR1 and CDR2 (germline): MGHRA, YSYEKL. The length of the CDR3 is 14 residues. Between the trimmed V and J ends, which lost 0 bases and 9 bases, there was a span of 13 bases. CDR3 nucleotides: TGCGCCAGCAGCCAAGATCCCAGCACAGGGACGCAGTATTTT. This sequence encodes CASSQDPSTGTQYF.

The chain joins TRBV27 to TRBJ2-1; 8 bases agree with TRBD1. Germline CDR1 MNHEY, CDR2 SMNVEV (reference sequence). There are 14 residues in the CDR3. V was pared by 3 bases and J by 7 bases, with 5 bases of the junction left unmatched. The CDR3 here is CASSFKTGANEQFF. DNA for the CDR3: TGTGCCAGCAGTTTCAAGACAGGGGCGAATGAGCAGTTCTTC.

V and J are TRBV21-1 and TRBJ1-5; the table's D call TRBD1 went unverified against the DNA. TRBV21-1 is termed a pseudogene. The CDR3 consists of 17 residues. CDR3 sequence (DNA): TGTGCCAGCCAAAGCGCCAGGGGTATATATGGCAATCAGCCCCAGCATTTT. It specifies CASQSARGIYGNQPQHF.

This chain joins TRBV29-1 and TRBJ1-1; D is unclear. Looked up from germline, CDR1 is SQVTM and CDR2 is ANQGSEA. Trimming cost V 7 bases and J 5 bases, with 11 bases left between them. The CDR3 runs 11 residues. CDR3 sequence: CSAPKGTEAFF. For the CDR3, the DNA is TGCAGCGCCCCGAAAGGGACTGAAGCTTTCTTT.

The chain carries TRBV2 and TRBJ2-1; D could derive from TRBD1 or TRBD2 (6 bases each). The CDR3 sequence is 14 residues long. CDR1 and CDR2 (germline): SNHLY, FYNNEI. V was pared by 11 bases and J by 4 bases, with 18 bases between. The CDR3 nucleotides are TGTGCCGGAGGGGGTGGCTGGAATTACAATGAGCAGTTCTTC. This codes for CAGGGGWNYNEQFF.

V usage is TRBV10-2 and J usage is TRBJ2-3; 10 nucleotides match TRBD1. The J segment lost 4 bases and the V segment lost 7 bases, leaving 14 bases of the junction unmatched. Looked up from germline, CDR1 is WSHSY and CDR2 is SAAADI. The CDR3 covers 17 residues. The CDR3 sequence: CASTLRDRGKGADTQYF. In nucleotides, the CDR3 is TGCGCCAGCACCCTCCGGGACAGGGGAAAGGGGGCAGATACGCAGTATTTT.

The rearrangement links TRBV4-3 to TRBJ2-7; 11 bases agree with TRBD2. The CDR3 is 15 residues long. Germline V gene data show CDR1 as LGHNA and CDR2 as YSLEER. J lost 4 bases, V lost 2 bases, and 4 bases had no gene match. This chain's CDR3 is CASSQTSGSGYEQYF. The CDR3 DNA follows: TGCGCCAGCAGCCAAACTAGCGGGAGTGGGTACGAGCAGTACTTC.

The chain carries TRBV7-8 and TRBJ1-2, with D perhaps TRBD1 (5 bases). CDR3 length equals 15 residues. The V end was cut by 1 base, the J end by 7 bases, with 16 bases between. The germline gives CDR1 SGHVS, CDR2 FQNEAQ. CDR3 DNA sequence: TGTGCCAGCAGCTTAGAATTGGGGGAGATCAGTGGCTACACCTTC. As protein: CASSLELGEISGYTF. The complete variable domain, with remaining parts taken from reference TRBV7-8 and TRBJ1-2, reads GAGVSQSPRYKVAKRGQDVALRCDPISGHVSLFWYQQALGQGPEFLTYFQNEAQLDKSGLPSDRFFAERPEGSVSTLKIQRTQQEDSAVYLCASSLELGEISGYTFGSGTRLTVV.

The chain is built from TRBV6-5 and TRBJ2-7, with TRBD1 identical over 11 bases. The germline V gene has CDR1 MNHEY and CDR2 SVGAGI. J lost 3 bases, V lost 6 bases, and 4 bases had no gene match. This CDR3 contains 14 residues. CDR3 sequence: CASRAGTGGYEQYF. CDR3 nucleotides: TGTGCCAGCAGAGCGGGGACAGGGGGCTACGAGCAGTACTTC.